Each of the 9 T cell receptor beta chains below was sequenced from the same sample in a study of T cells in Graves' hyperthyroidism and ophthalmopathy. Authors of the study amplified TCR beta CDR3 regions from RNA transcripts. A first-round RT-PCR of the TCR CDR3 used the HTBI primer set. In TCRdb, the multiplex PCR reads were re-called with MiXCR into one record per CDR3 protein. The sample includes just under 750,000 distinct CDR3 sequences, about a third of them seen just once. What was sequenced was blood. Source of these receptors: a woman aged 40 to 49 with Graves' hyperthyroidism.

This clonotype was recorded only once. CDR3 nucleotide sequence: TGTGCCAGCAGTGACCCGCGGGGGTATGGCTACACCTTC. The encoded protein is CASSDPRGYGYTF. The J gene is TRBJ1-2, the V gene TRBV25-1; D possibly corresponds to TRBD1 (5 bases). Trimming removed 3 bases from V and 5 bases from J, with 10 bases in between. The CDR3 runs to 13 residues. The germline gives CDR1 MGHDK, CDR2 SYGVNS.

This clonotype appeared a few times. V usage is TRBV20-1 and J usage is TRBJ1-1; 9 bases match TRBD1. The junction had 6 bases not matched to a gene; V was cut back by 1 base and J by 6 bases. CDR3 length equals 14 residues. Per the germline V gene, CDR1 is DFQATT and CDR2 is SNEGSKA (reference sequence). The CDR3 reads CSARAPDRGSEAFF. The CDR3 DNA reads TGCAGTGCTAGAGCCCCGGACAGGGGCTCTGAAGCTTTCTTT.

This clonotype showed up just a few times. The chain recombines TRBV12-3 or TRBV12-4 with TRBJ1-2; 12 bases align to TRBD1. The CDR3 consists of 16 residues. V lost 5 bases and J lost 8; bases outside the gene matches: 12. For the CDR3, the DNA is TGTGCCAGCAGTCAAACCGGGACAGGGGGCGCCTGGGGCTACACCTTC. Encoded protein: CASSQTGTGGAWGYTF.

This clonotype was counted ten times or more. The V and J genes are TRBV29-1 and TRBJ1-3; D is unresolved. V was cut by 6 bases and J by 0 bases, with 9 bases left in between. The CDR3 spans 13 residues. Per germline, CDR1 SQVTM and CDR2 ANQGSEA. The CDR3 here is CSVPDTSGNTIYF. CDR3 DNA sequence: TGCAGCGTACCCGACACCTCTGGAAACACCATATATTTT.

This chain uses TRBV7-2 with TRBJ2-7; a possible D gene is TRBD2 (5 bases). The CDR3 totals 15 residues. Per germline, CDR1 SGHTA and CDR2 FQGNSA. Trimming took 0 bases from V and 6 from J, leaving 15 bases between them. The CDR3 bases are TGTGCCAGCAGCTTAGCTAGCCAGGCGGGCCTCGAGCAGTACTTC. The encoded protein is CASSLASQAGLEQYF. The variable domain in full, completed from reference TRBV7-2 and TRBJ2-7, reads GAGVSQSPSNKVTEKGKDVELRCDPISGHTALYWYRQSLGQGLEFLIYFQGNSAPDKSGLPSDRFSAERTGGSVSTLTIQRTQQEDSAVYLCASSLASQAGLEQYFGPGTRLTVT.

This clonotype was detected ten times or more. V gene TRBV14 combines with J gene TRBJ1-6; D uncertain. Trimming left V 1 base short and J 5 bases short, with 9 bases between. The CDR3 runs 15 residues. In germline, CDR1 is SGHDN, CDR2 FVKESK. The chain's CDR3 is CASSQVRLDNSPLHF. The CDR3 DNA reads TGTGCCAGCAGCCAAGTCCGGCTCGATAATTCACCCCTCCACTTT.

The table lists this clonotype with a count of one. The V call is TRBV7-2, the J call TRBJ2-7; a possible D gene is TRBD1 (6 bases). Germline V CDR1 and CDR2: SGHTA, FQGNSA. The V gene lost 1 base and the J gene lost 7 bases, with 17 bases spanning the gap. This CDR3 has 15 residues. CDR3 in amino acids: CASSLGGRRDNEQYF. The CDR3 coding sequence is TGTGCCAGCAGCTTAGGGGGCAGAAGGGACAATGAGCAGTACTTC.

This clonotype was counted only a few times. The chain links TRBV7-2 to TRBJ1-5; D unresolved. Germline CDR1 reads SGHTA; CDR2 reads FQGNSA. The CDR3 is 15 amino acids. Deletions cut 3 bases from V and 0 bases from J, with 9 bases between. CDR3 DNA sequence: TGTGCCAGCAGCTTTGGGCAGAATAGCAATCAGCCCCAGCATTTT. Protein sequence: CASSFGQNSNQPQHF. The whole variable domain, filled in from reference TRBV7-2 and TRBJ1-5, reads GAGVSQSPSNKVTEKGKDVELRCDPISGHTALYWYRQSLGQGLEFLIYFQGNSAPDKSGLPSDRFSAERTGGSVSTLTIQRTQQEDSAVYLCASSFGQNSNQPQHFGDGTRLSIL.

This chain joins TRBV6-1 and TRBJ2-3; 11 bases align to TRBD1. CDR3 length: 15 residues. V lost 6 bases, J lost 1 base, and 3 bases stayed unmatched. Germline V gene sequence: CDR1 MNHNS, CDR2 SASEGT. CDR3 sequence reads: CASRDRGQGTDTQYF. The CDR3 DNA reads TGTGCCAGCAGGGACAGGGGGCAGGGCACAGATACGCAGTATTTT.